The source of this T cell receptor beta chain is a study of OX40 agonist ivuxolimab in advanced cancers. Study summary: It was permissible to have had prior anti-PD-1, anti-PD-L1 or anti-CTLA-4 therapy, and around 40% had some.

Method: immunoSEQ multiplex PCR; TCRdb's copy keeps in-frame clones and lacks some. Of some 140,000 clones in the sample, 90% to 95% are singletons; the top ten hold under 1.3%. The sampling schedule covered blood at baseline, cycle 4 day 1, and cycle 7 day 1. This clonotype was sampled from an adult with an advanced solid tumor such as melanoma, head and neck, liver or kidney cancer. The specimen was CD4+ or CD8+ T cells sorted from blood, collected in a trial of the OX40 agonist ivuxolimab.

Written as DNA, the CDR3 is TGCGCCAGCAGTCCAATACAGGGGTCGAACACCGGGGAGCTGTTTTTT. Protein: CASSPIQGSNTGELFF. This chain uses TRBV10-1 with TRBJ2-2; 7 bases line up with TRBD1. The trim removed 5 bases at V and 0 bases at J, leaving 6 bases unmatched. Germline loops: CDR1 WNHNN, CDR2 SYGVQD (reference sequence). This CDR3 is 16 amino acids long.